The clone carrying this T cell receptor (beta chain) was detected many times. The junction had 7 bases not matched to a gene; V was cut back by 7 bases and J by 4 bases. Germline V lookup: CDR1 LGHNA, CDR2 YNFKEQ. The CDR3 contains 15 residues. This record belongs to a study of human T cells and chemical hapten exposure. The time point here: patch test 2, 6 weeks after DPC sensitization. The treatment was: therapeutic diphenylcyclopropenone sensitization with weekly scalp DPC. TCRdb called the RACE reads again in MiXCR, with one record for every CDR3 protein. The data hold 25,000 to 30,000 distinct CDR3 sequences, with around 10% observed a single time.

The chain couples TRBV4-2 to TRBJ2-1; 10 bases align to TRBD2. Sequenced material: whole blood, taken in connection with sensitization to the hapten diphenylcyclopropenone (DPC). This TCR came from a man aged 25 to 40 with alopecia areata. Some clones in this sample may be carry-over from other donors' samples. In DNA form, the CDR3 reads TGTGCCAGCACCTCTAGCGGGGGACCGTACAATGAGCAGTTCTTC. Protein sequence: CASTSSGGPYNEQFF.